The present entry profiles one TCR beta chain with its context. The antigen is undetermined. The data were produced by immunoSEQ multiplex PCR, yet TCRdb's version contains in-frame clones alone and is incomplete. This sample has about 73,000 clones, with approximately 96% found just once. The sample belongs to a study of cytomegalovirus exposure and HLA in healthy donors. The junction had 5 bases not matched to a gene; V was cut back by 3 bases and J by 5 bases. The CDR3 length is 14 residues. Germline values: CDR1 SNHLY, CDR2 FYNNEI. Study-wide points: Clusters of TCRs from the first cohort tended to co-occur in the 95 to 150 validation repertoires (as a later analysis found).

The sequenced sample was PBMCs. The V and J genes are TRBV2 and TRBJ1-2, with 8 nucleotides matching TRBD1. This sequence was found in a young man in good health and CMV-seronegative. The CDR3 loop reads CASSEDRVIYGYTF. CDR3 coding DNA: TGTGCCAGCAGTGAGGACAGGGTAATTTATGGCTACACCTTC.